This TCR beta chain was identified during a study of blood T cell repertoires in COVID-19. In the study overall: Whether acute or convalescent, the COVID-19 samples came from the United States, Italy and Spain. T cells, B-cell-depleted T cells, or PBMCs provided the cDNA or gDNA that served as material.

Germline loops: CDR1 SGHTA, CDR2 FQGNSA. Trimming took 4 bases from V and 8 from J; bases not matched to a gene: 8. The CDR3 spans 14 residues. Study processing details: Reference gene primer amplification gave estimated nucleated cell counts. Some clones are missing from TCRdb's copy, which holds only in-frame ones; the method was immunoSEQ multiplex PCR. V and J calls and clone size are given by that table; D and trimming were obtained from the DNA. The sample consists of a few hundred thousand clones, about 88% of them appearing once. This clonotype was sampled from a woman aged 65 to 85 with active or convalescent COVID-19. The chain employs TRBV7-2 and TRBJ1-2, with 9 bases matching TRBD1. Input material: peripheral blood. The CDR3 DNA follows: TGTGCCAGCAGCTGGGGACAGGGCCGTTACGGCTACACCTTC. Translation gives CASSWGQGRYGYTF.